This T cell receptor beta chain was obtained from a study of brain T cells in children with intractable seizures. Time point denoted: blood from clinic visit 5 months post-surgery; TSC patient then seizure free. Surgery cases with the highest brain T cell transcript signatures were chosen for sequencing. There are 16 residues in the CDR3. V was pared by 0 bases and J by 6 bases, with 20 bases between. The germline gives CDR1 GTSNPN, CDR2 SVGIG (reference sequence). TCRdb's table, derived via immunoSEQ multiplex PCR, lists solely in-frame clones and lacks some. Here the sample spans hundreds of thousands of clones, 85% to 95% being singletons.

The sequencing here drew on peripheral blood, taken 4 to 5 months after surgery. The gene calls are TRBV30 and TRBJ1-2, with D possibly being TRBD1 (5 bases). The sequence was collected from a boy under two years old with tuberous sclerosis and intractable seizures. CDR3: CAWSVLYGGGRNGYTF. Here the CDR3 DNA reads TGTGCCTGGAGTGTACTCTACGGGGGAGGCAGGAATGGCTACACCTTC.